This T cell receptor beta chain was sequenced for a study of T cells in Graves' hyperthyroidism and ophthalmopathy. Regarding the study as a whole: Most clonotypes that expanded in the thyroid above 0.001 also showed up in blood.

This clonotype was seen many times. Its antigen is unidentified. Thyroid ultrasound and orbital computed tomography, with clinical symptoms and serum thyroxine and TRAb, informed diagnoses. Progressors' blood was drawn at hyperthyroidism diagnosis, before ophthalmopathy symptoms. More than 9.5 ml fresh peripheral blood yielded the PBMCs. CDR1 is SEHNR, CDR2 FQNEAQ, per germline (reference sequence). V was clipped by 5 bases and J by 5 bases, with 10 bases between them. The CDR3 consists of 12 residues. RNA transcripts provided the source from which TCR beta CDR3 regions were amplified. TCR CDR3 regions were first amplified by RT-PCR with HTBI primers. TCRdb analysed the multiplex PCR reads with MiXCR anew, one entry per CDR3 protein. In the table there are fewer than 350,000 distinct CDR3 sequences, about an eighth of which are singletons.

V and J are TRBV7-9 and TRBJ2-7; D is unresolved. The specimen was blood. This TCR derives from a woman in her 30s with Graves' hyperthyroidism that later progressed to Graves' ophthalmopathy. The CDR3 sequence: CASSTNGDEQYF. In DNA, the CDR3 is TGTGCCAGCAGCACAAATGGGGACGAGCAGTACTTC.